A selection of T cell receptor beta chains follows, all from one sample in a study of blood T cell repertoires in COVID-19. Generated by immunoSEQ multiplex PCR, the TCRdb table keeps only in-frame clones and is missing some. The sample holds hundreds of thousands of clones; approximately 89% are singletons and the top ten take 3% to 4%. Sequencing used peripheral blood. These receptors were taken from a woman between 18 and 29 years old who had recovered from COVID-19. Both conserved end residues are part of each CDR3. The D gene is left open where the match is weak. A row's size may be missing; if present it is once, few, many or a size class.

CDR3 length	J gene	V gene	D gene	clone size	CDR3 protein	CDR3 DNA
15	TRBJ1-1	TRBV5-1	NA	few	CASSTGTLEDTEAFF	TGCGCCAGCAGCACAGGGACACTTGAGGACACTGAAGCTTTCTTT
13	TRBJ2-3	TRBV9	NA	NA	CASSASPRNTQYF	TGTGCCAGCAGCGCCTCCCCGCGAAATACGCAGTATTTT
14	TRBJ2-3	TRBV3-1/TRBV3-2	NA	NA	CASSQDVSTDTQYF	TGTGCCAGCAGCCAAGACGTCAGTACAGATACGCAGTATTTT
18	TRBJ2-5	TRBV19	TRBD2	NA	CATKRAAGGPLARETQYF	TGTGCCACCAAACGGGCAGCGGGAGGGCCCCTAGCAAGGGAGACCCAGTACTTC
14	TRBJ2-5	TRBV4-3	NA	NA	CASSHKLGHGTQYF	TGCGCCAGCAGCCATAAACTGGGGCATGGGACCCAGTACTTC
11	TRBJ2-3	TRBV20-1	NA	NA	CSATRVDTQYF	TGCAGTGCTACCCGCGTAGATACGCAGTATTTT
13	TRBJ1-2	TRBV2	NA	NA	CASSVRGYYGYTF	TGTGCCAGCAGTGTCCGGGGATACTATGGCTACACCTTC
17	TRBJ2-3	TRBV24-1	TRBD2	NA	CATSNPSGRAGADTQYF	TGTGCCACCAGTAATCCTAGCGGGAGGGCCGGCGCAGATACGCAGTATTTT
17	TRBJ2-2	TRBV7-2	TRBD1	NA	CASSRRTGVGNTGELFF	TGTGCCAGCAGCCGCCGGACAGGGGTTGGAAATACCGGGGAGCTGTTTTTT
14	TRBJ2-1	TRBV5-6	NA	NA	CASSLPGGGTEQFF	TGTGCCAGCAGCCTGCCTGGTGGGGGGACGGAGCAGTTCTTC
16	TRBJ1-6	TRBV4-3	NA	NA	CASSPVGQTNNSPLHF	TGCGCCAGCAGCCCGGTAGGACAGACTAATAATTCACCCCTCCACTTT
15	TRBJ2-1	TRBV9	TRBD2	once	CASSATSGGYNEQFF	TGTGCCAGCAGCGCAACTAGCGGGGGGTACAATGAGCAGTTCTTC
18	TRBJ2-1	TRBV21-1	NA	NA	CASSSFKRSGGSWDEQFF	TGTGCCAGCAGCAGCTTTAAGAGGTCTGGCGGGAGTTGGGATGAGCAGTTCTTC
13	TRBJ1-6	TRBV19	TRBD1	NA	CASSGQGNSPLHF	TGTGCCAGTAGCGGACAGGGAAATTCACCCCTCCACTTT
19	TRBJ1-5	TRBV19	TRBD1	NA	CASSSHRGRGGTGNQPQHF	TGTGCCAGTAGTTCCCACAGGGGGCGCGGGGGGACTGGCAATCAGCCCCAGCATTTT
16	TRBJ2-3	TRBV19	NA	NA	CASSPLPRHPTDTQYF	TGTGCCAGTAGTCCCCTTCCGCGTCATCCCACAGATACGCAGTATTTT
13	TRBJ2-3	TRBV30	NA	NA	CAWKGVGTDTQYF	TGTGCCTGGAAGGGGGTCGGCACAGATACGCAGTATTTT
17	TRBJ1-6	TRBV19	TRBD1	NA	CASSIGTGPSRDVALHF	TGTGCCAGTAGTATCGGGACAGGGCCTTCTAGAGACGTGGCCCTCCACTTT
16	TRBJ2-1	TRBV2	TRBD2	NA	CASTGLAGASYNEQFF	TGTGCCAGCACGGGACTAGCTGGGGCCTCCTACAATGAGCAGTTCTTC
15	TRBJ2-2	TRBV27	TRBD2	NA	CASTVSGRSTGELFF	TGTGCCAGCACCGTAAGCGGGAGAAGCACCGGGGAGCTGTTTTTT
14	TRBJ2-3	TRBV7-7	NA	NA	CASSLFTGSDTQYF	TGTGCCAGCAGCTTATTTACGGGATCGGATACGCAGTATTTT
15	TRBJ1-3	TRBV18	TRBD1	NA	CASSRDSGSGNTIYF	TGTGCCAGCTCACGGGACAGCGGCTCTGGAAACACCATATATTTT
14	TRBJ2-3	TRBV9	NA	NA	CASSVVAGTDTQYF	TGTGCCAGCAGCGTAGTCGCGGGCACAGATACGCAGTATTTT
15	TRBJ1-5	TRBV2	NA	NA	CASGRGGYSNQPQHF	TGTGCCAGCGGGAGGGGAGGTTATAGCAATCAGCCCCAGCATTTT
14	TRBJ2-1	TRBV5-1	TRBD1	NA	CASRRTGRVNEQFF	TGCGCCAGCCGAAGGACAGGAAGGGTCAATGAGCAGTTCTTC
16	TRBJ2-1	TRBV11-2	NA	NA	CASSFIAGGPYNEQFF	TGTGCCAGCAGCTTTATCGCTGGCGGCCCTTACAATGAGCAGTTCTTC
17	TRBJ1-4	TRBV5-3	NA	NA	CARSLGSDRRGLEKLFF	TGTGCCAGAAGCCTGGGGAGCGACAGGCGGGGGCTTGAAAAACTGTTTTTT
15	TRBJ1-1	TRBV7-9	NA	NA	CASSLGRGLNTEAFF	TGTGCCAGCAGCTTAGGGCGGGGACTGAACACTGAAGCTTTCTTT
19	TRBJ2-1	TRBV5-1	TRBD1	NA	CASSLGRYWGQGADNEQFF	TGCGCCAGCAGCTTGGGGCGCTACTGGGGACAGGGGGCCGACAATGAGCAGTTCTTC
11	TRBJ1-1	TRBV6-5	TRBD1	NA	CASSKGQEAFF	TGTGCCAGCAGTAAGGGACAGGAAGCTTTCTTT
18	TRBJ2-6	TRBV7-9	NA	NA	CASSHPLLGGSGANVLTF	TGTGCCAGCAGCCACCCACTTCTCGGGGGATCTGGGGCCAACGTCCTGACTTTC
16	TRBJ1-1	TRBV3-1/TRBV3-2	NA	NA	CASSPHREAEDTEAFF	TGTGCCAGCAGCCCCCACCGGGAGGCGGAGGACACTGAAGCTTTCTTT
14	TRBJ1-2	TRBV6-6	TRBD1	once	CASGFRDSVYGYTF	TGTGCCAGCGGCTTCCGGGACAGCGTTTATGGCTACACCTTC
18	TRBJ2-6	TRBV9	NA	NA	CASSPTGGRSSGANVLTF	TGTGCCAGCAGCCCTACAGGCGGCCGGAGCTCTGGGGCCAACGTCCTGACTTTC
13	TRBJ2-3	TRBV5-6	NA	NA	CASSLAQRDTQYF	TGTGCCAGCAGCTTGGCCCAGCGGGATACGCAGTATTTT
16	TRBJ1-2	TRBV19	TRBD1	NA	CASSRTGGITNYGYTF	TGTGCCAGTTCCAGGACAGGGGGGATCACTAACTATGGCTACACCTTC
15	TRBJ2-5	TRBV18	TRBD2	NA	CASSPPSGSKETQYF	TGTGCCAGCTCACCCCCCAGCGGGAGTAAAGAGACCCAGTACTTC
15	TRBJ2-1	TRBV6-5	TRBD2	NA	CASSYWTSGNNEQFF	TGTGCCAGCAGTTACTGGACTAGCGGGAACAATGAGCAGTTCTTC
15	TRBJ2-1	TRBV5-1	TRBD2	NA	CASSKGLADYNEQFF	TGCGCCAGCAGCAAAGGACTAGCGGACTACAATGAGCAGTTCTTC